The 5 T cell receptor beta chains given below trace back to one sample, sequenced in a study of post-analysis software for immune sequencing data. Study-wide points: Compared with controls, patients had more of five TRBV segments, including TRBV5-6, TRBV5-1 and TRBV20-1.

Included in the TCR beta cDNA libraries were unique molecular identifiers. Each CDR3 protein gets one entry after TCRdb re-called the PCR reads with MiXCR. The table has 400,000 to 500,000 distinct CDR3 sequences, roughly 40% seen once; the top ten hold about 8%. No antigen has been identified for these receptors. The sequenced material came from blood. Receptor source: a girl aged 2-10 years with multiple sclerosis.

This clonotype was counted only a few times. J is TRBJ2-5 and V is TRBV10-3, with D perhaps matching TRBD2 (5 bases). Trimming cost V 1 base and J 4 bases, with 16 bases left between them. CDR3 length: 16 residues. CDR1 is ENHRY, CDR2 SYGVKD, per germline. CDR3 sequence: CAISEFRGKGRETQYF. The CDR3 DNA is TGTGCCATCAGTGAGTTCCGAGGGAAGGGCCGAGAGACCCAGTACTTC.

The sample holds a few counts of this clonotype. The CDR3 is CASSQDLALSVYQELTQYF. CDR3 in DNA: TGTGCCAGCAGCCAAGATCTTGCTTTATCGGTGTACCAAGAGTTGACCCAGTACTTC. V gene TRBV3-1 combines with J gene TRBJ2-5; D call uncertain. Deletions cut 0 bases from V and 7 bases from J, with 27 bases between. The CDR3 spans 19 residues. Germline V gene lookup returns CDR1 LGHDT and CDR2 YNNKEL (reference sequence).

This chain joins TRBV28 and TRBJ2-6; weak D call: TRBD2 (5 bases). From germline, CDR1 is MDHEN and CDR2 SYDVKM. The CDR3 runs to 15 residues. V shed 3 bases and J shed 2 bases, with 8 bases lying between them. In DNA, the CDR3 is TGTGCCAGCAGTTTCAGGCGGGCTGGGGCCAACGTCCTGACTTTC. Translated, it gives CASSFRRAGANVLTF.

V usage is TRBV7-9 and J usage is TRBJ2-7; TRBD2 matches at 12 bases. The J call may be wrong; the DNA end is better matched by TRBJ2-5. This CDR3 has 15 residues. Germline V lookup: CDR1 SEHNR, CDR2 FQNEAQ (reference sequence). The CDR3 protein is CASSQLLAGGETQYF. CDR3 nucleotides: TGTGCCAGCAGCCAACTACTAGCGGGAGGAGAGACCCAGTACTTC.

The rearrangement uses TRBV6-5 and TRBJ2-3; D ambiguous. Germline loops: CDR1 MNHEY, CDR2 SVGAGI. This CDR3 region has 14 residues. The V gene lost 0 bases and the J gene lost 5 bases, with 9 bases spanning the gap. Written as DNA, the CDR3 is TGTGCCAGCAGTTACTCTACCGGGTTAGATACGCAGTATTTT. This gives the protein CASSYSTGLDTQYF.